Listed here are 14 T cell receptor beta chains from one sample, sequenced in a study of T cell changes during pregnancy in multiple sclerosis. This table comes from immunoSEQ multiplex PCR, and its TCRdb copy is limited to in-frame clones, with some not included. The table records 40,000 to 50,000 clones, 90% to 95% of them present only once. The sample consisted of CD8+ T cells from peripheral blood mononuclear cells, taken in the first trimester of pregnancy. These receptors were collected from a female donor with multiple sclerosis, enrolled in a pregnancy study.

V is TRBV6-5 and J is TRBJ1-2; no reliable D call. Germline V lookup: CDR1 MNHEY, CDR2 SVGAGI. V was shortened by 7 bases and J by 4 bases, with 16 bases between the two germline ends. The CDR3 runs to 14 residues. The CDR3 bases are TGTGCCAGCAATCGAAATCCGGAGATCTATGGCTACACCTTC. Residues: CASNRNPEIYGYTF.

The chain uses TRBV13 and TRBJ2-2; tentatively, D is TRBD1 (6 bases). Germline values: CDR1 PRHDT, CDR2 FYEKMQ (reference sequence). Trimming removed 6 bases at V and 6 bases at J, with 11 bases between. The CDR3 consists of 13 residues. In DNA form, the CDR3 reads TGTGCCAGCAGTCAGGGGTCACCCGGGGAGCTGTTTTTT. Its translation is CASSQGSPGELFF.

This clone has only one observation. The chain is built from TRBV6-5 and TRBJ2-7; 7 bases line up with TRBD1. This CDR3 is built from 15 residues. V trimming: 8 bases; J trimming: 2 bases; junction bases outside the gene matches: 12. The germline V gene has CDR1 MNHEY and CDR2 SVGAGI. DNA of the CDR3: TGTGCCAGCGCACCTGTTGGGACAGCAGCCTACGAGCAGTACTTC. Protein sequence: CASAPVGTAAYEQYF.

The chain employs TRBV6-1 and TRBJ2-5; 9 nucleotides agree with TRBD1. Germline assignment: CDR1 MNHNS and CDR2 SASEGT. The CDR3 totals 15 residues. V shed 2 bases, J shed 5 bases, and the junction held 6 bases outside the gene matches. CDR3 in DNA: TGTGCCAGCAGTGAAATCTACAGGGGGCTCGAGACCCAGTACTTC. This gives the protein CASSEIYRGLETQYF.

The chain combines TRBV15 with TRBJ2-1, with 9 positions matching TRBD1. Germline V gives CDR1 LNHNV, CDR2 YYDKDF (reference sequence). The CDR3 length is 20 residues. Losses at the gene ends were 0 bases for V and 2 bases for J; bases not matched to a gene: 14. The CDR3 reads CATSRDLDRGGNMAYNEQFF. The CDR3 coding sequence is TGTGCCACCAGCAGAGATCTGGACAGGGGAGGTAATATGGCCTACAATGAGCAGTTCTTC.

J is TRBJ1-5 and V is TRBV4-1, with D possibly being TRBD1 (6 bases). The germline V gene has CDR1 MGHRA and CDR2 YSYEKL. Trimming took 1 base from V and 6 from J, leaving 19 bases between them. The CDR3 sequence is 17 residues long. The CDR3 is CASSQVESQGFGQPQHF. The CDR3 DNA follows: TGCGCCAGCAGCCAAGTTGAGAGCCAGGGGTTCGGTCAGCCCCAGCATTTT.

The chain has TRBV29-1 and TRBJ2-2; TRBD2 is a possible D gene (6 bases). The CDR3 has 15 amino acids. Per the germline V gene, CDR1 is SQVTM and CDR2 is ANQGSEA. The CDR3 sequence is CTVAGGALNTGELFF. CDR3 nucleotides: TGCACCGTGGCCGGAGGGGCCTTGAACACCGGGGAGCTGTTTTTT.

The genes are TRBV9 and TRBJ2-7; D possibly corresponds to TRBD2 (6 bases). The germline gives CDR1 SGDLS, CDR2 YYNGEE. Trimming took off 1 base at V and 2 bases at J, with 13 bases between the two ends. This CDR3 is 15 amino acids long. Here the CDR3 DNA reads TGTGCCAGCAGCGTAAGGTCGGGGGAAACCTACGAGCAGTACTTC. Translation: CASSVRSGETYEQYF.

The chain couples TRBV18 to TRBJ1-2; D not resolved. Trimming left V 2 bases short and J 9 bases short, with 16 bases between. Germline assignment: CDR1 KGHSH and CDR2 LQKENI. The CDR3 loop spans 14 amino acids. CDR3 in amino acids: CASSPSDGTMSYTF. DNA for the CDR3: TGTGCCAGCTCACCAAGTGACGGAACTATGAGCTACACCTTC. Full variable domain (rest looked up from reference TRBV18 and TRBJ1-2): NAGVMQNPRHLVRRRGQEARLRCSPMKGHSHVYWYRQLPEEGLKFMVYLQKENIIDESGMPKERFSAEFPKEGPSILRIQQVVRGDSAAYFCASSPSDGTMSYTFGSGTRLTVV.

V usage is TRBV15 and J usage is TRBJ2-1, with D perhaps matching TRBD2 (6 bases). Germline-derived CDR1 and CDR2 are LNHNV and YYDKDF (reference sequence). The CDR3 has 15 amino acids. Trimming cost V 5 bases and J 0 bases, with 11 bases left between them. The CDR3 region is CATSPRDSSYNEQFF. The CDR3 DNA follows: TGTGCCACCAGCCCCCGGGACTCCTCCTACAATGAGCAGTTCTTC.

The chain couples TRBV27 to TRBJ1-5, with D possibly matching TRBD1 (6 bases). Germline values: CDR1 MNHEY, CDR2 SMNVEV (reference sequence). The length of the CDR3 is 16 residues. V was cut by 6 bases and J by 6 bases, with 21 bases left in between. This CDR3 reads CASSTSSGEVGQPQHF. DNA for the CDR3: TGTGCCAGCAGCACATCCTCAGGGGAAGTAGGTCAGCCCCAGCATTTT.

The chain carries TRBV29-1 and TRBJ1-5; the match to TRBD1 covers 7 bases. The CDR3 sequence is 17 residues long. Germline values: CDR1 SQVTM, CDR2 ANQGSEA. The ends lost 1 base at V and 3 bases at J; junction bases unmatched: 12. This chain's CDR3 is CSVEAGDRETNNQPQHF. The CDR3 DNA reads TGCAGCGTTGAAGCGGGTGACAGGGAAACGAACAATCAGCCCCAGCATTTT. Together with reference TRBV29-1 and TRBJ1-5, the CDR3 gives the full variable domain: SAVISQKPSRDICQRGTSLTIQCQVDSQVTMMFWYRQQPGQSLTLIATANQGSEATYESGFVIDKFPISRPNLTFSTLTVSNMSPEDSSIYLCSVEAGDRETNNQPQHFGDGTRLSIL.

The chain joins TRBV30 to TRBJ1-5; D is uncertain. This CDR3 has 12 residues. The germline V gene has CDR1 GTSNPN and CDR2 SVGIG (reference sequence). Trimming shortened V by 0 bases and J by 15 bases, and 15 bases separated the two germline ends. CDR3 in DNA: TGTGCCTGGAGTGTGGAGGTCGGTTCCCCGCATTTT. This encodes CAWSVEVGSPHF.

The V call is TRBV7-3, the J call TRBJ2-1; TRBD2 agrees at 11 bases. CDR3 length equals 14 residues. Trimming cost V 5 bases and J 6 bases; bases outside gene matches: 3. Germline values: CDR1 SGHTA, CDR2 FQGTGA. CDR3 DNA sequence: TGTGCCAGCAGCGGTGGACTAGCGGGCAATGAGCAGTTCTTC. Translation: CASSGGLAGNEQFF.